Below are 18 T cell receptor beta chains sequenced from a single sample in a study of response to subunit inactivated influenza vaccine. TCRdb used MiXCR to reprocess the RT-PCR reads, holding one entry per CDR3 protein. The sample includes 500,000 to 600,000 distinct CDR3 sequences, about 14% seen only once; the top ten take over 8.5%. The sequences come from PBMCs from blood, collected 11 to 12 days after vaccination. Source of these receptors: a man over 45 who received an inactivated influenza vaccine.

This chain links TRBV20-1 with TRBJ2-1; D is possibly TRBD2 (5 bases). V dropped 3 bases and J dropped 0 bases, with 12 bases sitting between them. The CDR3 consists of 15 residues. Per the germline V gene, CDR1 is DFQATT and CDR2 is SNEGSKA (reference sequence). The CDR3 DNA reads as TGCAGTGCTAGCCTGACTGGGAGCTCCTACAATGAGCAGTTCTTC. It is translated as CSASLTGSSYNEQFF.

This clonotype was seen more than once but under ten times. V is TRBV3-1 and J is TRBJ2-1, with TRBD2 identical over 14 bases. Trimming cost V 1 base and J 8 bases; bases outside gene matches: 4. CDR1 is LGHDT, CDR2 YNNKEL, per germline (reference sequence). The CDR3 extends over 16 amino acids. The chain's CDR3 is CASSQAGTSGSYEQFF. The CDR3 bases are TGTGCCAGCAGCCAAGCCGGGACTAGCGGGAGTTATGAGCAGTTCTTC.

The V and J genes are TRBV28 and TRBJ2-7; D unresolved. V lost 5 bases and J 4 bases, leaving 15 bases between the germline ends. This CDR3 is 14 amino acids long. Germline V gene lookup returns CDR1 MDHEN and CDR2 SYDVKM. The CDR3 nucleotides read TGTGCCAGCAGTACCCCACAAGTAAGGTACGAGCAGTACTTC. It encodes CASSTPQVRYEQYF.

This clonotype was observed many times. The chain recombines TRBV29-1 with TRBJ2-3; TRBD2 matches 14 bases. Germline assignment: CDR1 SQVTM and CDR2 ANQGSEA. CDR3 size: 14 residues. The junction had 9 bases not matched to a gene; V was cut back by 6 bases and J by 10 bases. CDR3 sequence reads: CSVGTSGSLSPQYF. The DNA for the CDR3 is TGCAGCGTCGGGACTAGCGGGAGCCTCTCCCCGCAGTATTTT.

The chain employs TRBV4-1 and TRBJ2-5; 7 bases match TRBD2. This CDR3 spans 15 amino acids. Germline V gene lookup returns CDR1 MGHRA and CDR2 YSYEKL. With V trimmed by 0 bases and J by 7 bases, 8 bases remained unmatched. The CDR3 protein is CASSQDRASGGTQYF. The DNA of the CDR3 is TGCGCCAGCAGCCAAGATCGGGCTAGCGGTGGGACCCAGTACTTC.

The chain carries TRBV10-3 and TRBJ1-1; a weak D match, TRBD1 (6 bases). The germline CDR1 and CDR2 sequences are ENHRY and SYGVKD. The CDR3 spans 15 residues. Deletions cut 5 bases from V and 1 base from J, with 14 bases between. In DNA form, the CDR3 reads TGTGCCATCAGTCTCAAACAGGGATCGAACACTGAAGCTTTCTTT. It translates to CAISLKQGSNTEAFF.

A few counts support this clonotype. V is TRBV10-3 and J is TRBJ1-3; possible D gene TRBD1, 6 bases. With 7 bases removed from V and 7 bases from J, the gap between germline ends came to 11 bases. Germline V gene data show CDR1 as ENHRY and CDR2 as SYGVKD. This CDR3 is built from 12 residues. The CDR3 coding sequence is TGTGCCATCATGGGGACAAGCAACACCATATATTTT. Translated, it gives CAIMGTSNTIYF.

The chain is built from TRBV9 and TRBJ2-3; unclear D gene. The V gene lost 0 bases and the J gene lost 2 bases, with 13 bases spanning the gap. Looked up from germline, CDR1 is SGDLS and CDR2 is YYNGEE. The length of the CDR3 is 16 residues. CDR3 DNA sequence: TGTGCCAGCAGCGTAGTTTTGGGTGCTTACACAGATACGCAGTATTTT. Translated: CASSVVLGAYTDTQYF.

This rearrangement joins TRBV6-2 or TRBV6-3 to TRBJ2-2; D uncertain. V gave up 0 bases and J gave up 5 bases, with 4 bases separating them. The germline CDR1 and CDR2 sequences are MNHEY and SVGEGT. CDR3 length: 13 amino acids. The CDR3 here is CASSYSWTGELFF. In DNA form, the CDR3 reads TGTGCCAGCAGTTACTCTTGGACCGGGGAGCTGTTTTTT.

The chain has TRBV29-1 and TRBJ2-7; 7 nucleotides match TRBD2. Germline V lookup: CDR1 SQVTM, CDR2 ANQGSEA. The trim removed 6 bases at V and 5 bases at J, leaving 13 bases unmatched. The CDR3 contains 14 residues. The CDR3 spells CSVQRGGTRNEQYF. For the CDR3, the DNA is TGCAGCGTGCAACGCGGGGGAACTAGGAACGAGCAGTACTTC.

DNA of the CDR3: TGTGCCAGCAGTCGAACCGGGACAGGGAGCTCTGGGGCCAACGTCCTGACTTTC. Protein: CASSRTGTGSSGANVLTF. The chain has TRBV12-3 or TRBV12-4 and TRBJ2-6; 9 nucleotides match TRBD1. The CDR3 is 18 amino acids. V gave up 5 bases and J gave up 0 bases; unmatched junction bases: 8.

There are a few counts of this clonotype. This rearrangement joins TRBV7-2 to TRBJ1-1, with 7 nucleotides matching TRBD1. This CDR3 comprises 16 residues. Germline CDR1 SGHTA, CDR2 FQGNSA. J gave up 0 bases and V 5 bases, and 9 bases lay outside the gene matches. CDR3 in DNA: TGTGCCAGCAGCATAAATCCAGGGGGGATGAACACTGAAGCTTTCTTT. This gives the protein CASSINPGGMNTEAFF.

This chain connects TRBV7-9 to TRBJ1-4; D is possibly TRBD1 (5 bases). Germline V gene lookup returns CDR1 SEHNR and CDR2 FQNEAQ (reference sequence). Trimming took 5 bases from V and 6 from J, leaving 10 bases between them. The CDR3 totals 13 residues. The CDR3 is CASSRDADEKLFF. The CDR3 nucleotides read TGTGCCAGCAGCCGGGACGCAGATGAAAAACTGTTTTTT.

This clonotype has only a few counts. The chain combines TRBV5-1 with TRBJ2-7; D tentatively fits TRBD1 or TRBD2 (5 bases each). The ends were cut back, 5 bases at V and 3 bases at J, with 15 bases in the middle. Germline CDR1 is SGHRS and CDR2 is YFSETQ. CDR3 length: 14 amino acids. CDR3 amino acids: CASRLTGTLYEQYF. The CDR3 bases are TGCGCCAGCAGACTGACCGGGACCCTCTACGAGCAGTACTTC. Full variable domain (rest looked up from reference TRBV5-1 and TRBJ2-7): KAGVTQTPRYLIKTRGQQVTLSCSPISGHRSVSWYQQTPGQGLQFLFEYFSETQRNKGNFPGRFSGRQFSNSRSEMNVSTLELGDSALYLCASRLTGTLYEQYFGPGTRLTVT.

This clonotype was observed many times. The genes are TRBV12-3 or TRBV12-4 and TRBJ2-7; possible D gene TRBD1, 6 bases. CDR3 length equals 16 residues. Trimming removed 0 bases at V and 5 bases at J, with 17 bases between. CDR3 sequence: CASSLALRVRGNEQYF. In DNA form, the CDR3 reads TGTGCCAGCAGTTTAGCTCTCCGAGTCAGGGGTAACGAGCAGTACTTC.

A few counts support this clonotype. V and J are TRBV5-6 and TRBJ2-7, with 8 bases lining up with TRBD1. After removal of 1 base from V and 0 bases from J, the junction contained 6 bases not matched to a gene. This CDR3 has 16 amino acids. Looked up from germline, CDR1 is SGHDT and CDR2 is YYEEEE. CDR3 coding DNA: TGTGCCAGCAGCTTGTACGGACAGGGCATCTCCTACGAGCAGTACTTC. Residues: CASSLYGQGISYEQYF.

This clonotype was counted between two and nine times. The gene calls are TRBV4-3 and TRBJ2-7; 8 bases align to TRBD1. There are 15 residues in the CDR3. Germline CDR1 and CDR2: LGHNA and YSLEER. The trim removed 3 bases at V and 2 bases at J, leaving 6 bases unmatched. CDR3 DNA sequence: TGCGCCAGCAGCCAGGGGACAGGTACTACCTACGAGCAGTACTTC. Protein product: CASSQGTGTTYEQYF.

J is TRBJ1-1 and V is TRBV5-1; no clear D. Germline V gives CDR1 SGHRS, CDR2 YFSETQ. Trimming stripped 4 bases from V and 3 bases from J, with 10 bases between. This CDR3 is 13 amino acids long. This CDR3 is CASSHGRDTEAFF. The CDR3 DNA follows: TGCGCCAGCAGCCACGGGCGGGACACTGAAGCTTTCTTT.